This entry lists 26 T cell receptor beta chains sequenced from one sample in a study of T-cell memory formation after mild COVID-19 (dated by TCRdb to about 2021). The method behind the library was 5' RACE. Sequencing relied on an Illumina NovaSeq 6000. The raw public reads went through TCRdb reprocessing: fastp at Q25, MiXCR clone calling, in-frame beta chains kept. Each entry merges the rows of one CDR3 protein and shows their most common DNA and genes. Within this sample are approximately 210,000 distinct CDR3 sequences, with approximately 16% of them counted one time only. Together, the top ten hold about 2.4% of the sample. Material: PBMCs or a T cell subset sorted from them (not recorded which). The receptor source for this set is an adult woman who had mild COVID-19 (a few samples of this study predate the infection). The sample titles of this study are shuffled in the database, so cell type and time point are left out; the donor was told from shared clones.

This clonotype was detected only once. This chain links TRBV12-3 or TRBV12-4 with TRBJ2-3; maybe TRBD2 (6 bases). V was pared by 4 bases and J by 0 bases, with 20 bases between. The CDR3 runs to 18 residues. The CDR3 loop is CASSSNVFSGLSTDTQYF. In nucleotides, the CDR3 is TGTGCCAGCAGTTCGAATGTATTTAGCGGTTTGAGCACAGATACGCAGTATTTT.

The V gene is TRBV12-3 or TRBV12-4, the J gene TRBJ2-7; D is possibly TRBD2 (6 bases). The CDR3 has 12 amino acids. Trimming took off 2 bases at V and 12 bases at J, with 14 bases between the two ends. DNA for the CDR3: TGTGCCAGCAGTTTATCGGAGGGCGTTCGGTACTTC. Translated, it gives CASSLSEGVRYF.

V gene TRBV6-6 combines with J gene TRBJ2-3; TRBD1 matches at 9 bases. With 4 bases clipped from V and 5 bases from J, the junction kept 7 bases outside the gene matches. This CDR3 has 15 amino acids. The germline V gene has CDR1 MNHNY and CDR2 SVGAGI (reference sequence). The CDR3 loop is CASSSYRGRGDTQYF. CDR3 nucleotides: TGTGCCAGCAGTTCTTACAGGGGGCGAGGAGATACGCAGTATTTT.

This rearrangement joins TRBV24-1 to TRBJ2-7; D might be TRBD2 (5 bases). Germline V gives CDR1 KGHDR, CDR2 SFDVKD. V was cut by 5 bases and J by 7 bases, with 14 bases left in between. The CDR3 sequence is 13 residues long. CDR3 nucleotide sequence: TGTGCCACCAGTGGGGCCGCAACGGGGGAGCAGTACTTC. Protein: CATSGAATGEQYF.

This clonotype showed up just a few times. The chain has TRBV11-2 and TRBJ2-3; 7 positions agree with TRBD2. With V trimmed by 5 bases and J by 1 base, 9 bases remained unmatched. There are 16 residues in the CDR3. Germline V lookup: CDR1 SGHAT, CDR2 FQNNGV. For the CDR3, the DNA is TGTGCCAGCAGCCCTCGGACTAGGGCGGGCACAGATACGCAGTATTTT. Its translation: CASSPRTRAGTDTQYF.

This clonotype was observed a few times. The chain uses TRBV12-3 or TRBV12-4 and TRBJ2-3; D may match TRBD1 or TRBD2 (5 bases each). The V and J ends lost 2 bases and 4 bases respectively, with 13 bases between them. The CDR3 is made up of 15 amino acids. The CDR3 sequence is CASSLSALGADTQYF. The CDR3, as DNA: TGTGCCAGCAGTTTATCAGCGCTGGGGGCAGATACGCAGTATTTT.

The chain couples TRBV7-2 to TRBJ2-5; TRBD2 agrees at 8 bases. CDR1 and CDR2 from the germline V gene are SGHTA and FQGNSA. V lost 0 bases and J lost 0; bases outside the gene matches: 6. This CDR3 spans 17 amino acids. CDR3 residues: CASSLAGSGTYQETQYF. Written as DNA, the CDR3 is TGTGCCAGCAGCTTAGCGGGTAGCGGGACGTACCAAGAGACCCAGTACTTC.

In this sample, this clonotype turned up once. The chain combines TRBV6-2 or TRBV6-3 with TRBJ2-2; 7 bases agree with TRBD2. The V segment lost 2 bases and the J segment 3 bases; nucleotides outside the gene matches: 9. In germline, CDR1 is MNHEY, CDR2 SVGEGT. This CDR3 has 17 residues. The CDR3 reads CASSYPPSGVYTGELFF. The CDR3 coding sequence is TGTGCCAGCAGTTACCCTCCCAGCGGGGTTTACACCGGGGAGCTGTTTTTT.

This clonotype showed up just a few times. The V call is TRBV5-6, the J call TRBJ2-7; TRBD1 matches 8 bases. The CDR3 is 15 residues long. V was clipped by 4 bases and J by 1 base; unmatched bases: 7. Germline-derived CDR1 and CDR2 are SGHDT and YYEEEE. The CDR3 nucleotides are TGTGCCAGCAGCACGGACAGGGAGGTTTCCTACGAGCAGTACTTC. As protein: CASSTDREVSYEQYF.

This clonotype turned up a few times. The rearrangement joins TRBV7-2 to TRBJ2-1, with D possibly matching TRBD1 (5 bases). The V end lost 3 bases, the J end lost 3 bases, and 12 bases lay between the germline ends. CDR1 is SGHTA and CDR2 is FQGNSA in the germline V gene. The CDR3 runs to 15 residues. CDR3 DNA sequence: TGTGCCAGCAGCTTTTTCGGACAATTCTACAATGAGCAGTTCTTC. This codes for CASSFFGQFYNEQFF.

This sequence joins TRBV7-2 and TRBJ1-6; D remains unclear. There are 16 residues in the CDR3. Germline lookup yields CDR1 SGHTA and CDR2 FQGNSA. V was pared by 1 base and J by 5 bases, with 12 bases between. CDR3 sequence (DNA): TGTGCCAGCAGCTTAGTTCTCGGAGTGGATAATTCACCCCTCCACTTT. Translation gives CASSLVLGVDNSPLHF.

The rearrangement links TRBV5-4 to TRBJ1-2; D may be TRBD1 (6 bases). This CDR3 has 15 amino acids. The germline CDR1 and CDR2 sequences are SGHNT and YYREEE (reference sequence). The V gene lost 6 bases and the J gene lost 5 bases, with 20 bases spanning the gap. CDR3 residues: CASTPHSSQGYGYTF. For the CDR3, the DNA is TGTGCCAGCACCCCACATTCGTCGCAGGGGTATGGCTACACCTTC.

This clonotype came up many times. The V gene is TRBV7-9, the J gene TRBJ2-1; 7 nucleotides line up with TRBD1. V lost 5 bases, J lost 4 bases, and 8 bases stayed unmatched. There are 15 residues in the CDR3. From germline, CDR1 is SEHNR and CDR2 FQNEAQ (reference sequence). The CDR3 region has the DNA TGTGCCAGCAGCCCGGTGGGACAGCTATACAATGAGCAGTTCTTC. It codes for CASSPVGQLYNEQFF.

This clonotype has just a few counts. The chain recombines TRBV7-9 with TRBJ2-2; D is undetermined. The CDR3 extends over 12 amino acids. Germline V gene sequence: CDR1 SEHNR, CDR2 FQNEAQ (reference sequence). Deletions cut 5 bases from V and 5 bases from J, with 6 bases between. CDR3 DNA: TGTGCCAGCAGCCTCCAAACCGGGGAGCTGTTTTTT. Its protein is CASSLQTGELFF.

This clonotype was picked up a small number of times. The rearrangement uses TRBV7-3 and TRBJ2-1; possibly TRBD2 for D (6 bases). The V and J ends lost 1 base and 1 base respectively, with 11 bases between them. Per the germline V gene, CDR1 is SGHTA and CDR2 is FQGTGA. This CDR3 is built from 16 residues. CDR3 nucleotide sequence: TGTGCCAGCAGCTTAAGATGGGACTCTTCCTACAATGAGCAGTTCTTC. Protein: CASSLRWDSSYNEQFF.

This clonotype was observed a handful of times. This chain links TRBV18 with TRBJ1-1; perhaps TRBD1 as D (6 bases). This CDR3 is 16 amino acids long. Between the trimmed V and J ends, which lost 2 bases and 4 bases, there was a span of 17 bases. Germline V CDR1 and CDR2: KGHSH, LQKENI. Written as DNA, the CDR3 is TGTGCCAGCTCACCATACGAGGGGGTTATGGGCACTGAAGCTTTCTTT. The encoded protein is CASSPYEGVMGTEAFF.

This chain joins TRBV2 and TRBJ2-3, with a tentative D call TRBD2 (5 bases). With 0 bases removed from V and 4 bases from J, the gap between germline ends came to 11 bases. This CDR3 spans 15 amino acids. Germline CDR1 SNHLY, CDR2 FYNNEI. This CDR3 is CASSEAMAGADTQYF. The CDR3 DNA reads as TGTGCCAGCAGTGAAGCGATGGCGGGTGCAGATACGCAGTATTTT.

The table lists this clonotype with a few counts. The chain uses TRBV18 and TRBJ2-7, with TRBD2 identical over 8 bases. Germline trimming cut 2 bases from V and 6 bases from J; bases unmatched to any gene: 9. The germline gives CDR1 KGHSH, CDR2 LQKENI. The CDR3 covers 15 residues. Here the CDR3 reads CASSPERAGVGEQYF. The CDR3 DNA follows: TGTGCCAGCTCACCAGAACGAGCGGGGGTAGGCGAGCAGTACTTC.

This clonotype turned up a few times. V and J are TRBV20-1 and TRBJ1-1; D possibly corresponds to TRBD1 (5 bases). The germline gives CDR1 DFQATT, CDR2 SNEGSKA (reference sequence). The CDR3 runs to 15 residues. The V and J ends lost 1 base and 5 bases respectively, with 17 bases between them. This CDR3 is CSARGLGRGRTEAFF. The CDR3 nucleotides are TGCAGTGCTAGAGGCCTAGGTAGGGGTCGGACTGAAGCTTTCTTT.

The chain recombines TRBV9 with TRBJ2-1; 9 nucleotides align to TRBD1. CDR1 and CDR2 from the germline V gene are SGDLS and YYNGEE. The V segment lost 3 bases and the J segment 3 bases; nucleotides outside the gene matches: 10. The CDR3 extends over 17 amino acids. The CDR3 coding sequence is TGTGCCAGCAGCGACACCCAACAGGGGGCGAGCTACAATGAGCAGTTCTTC. Translated: CASSDTQQGASYNEQFF.

V gene TRBV5-1 combines with J gene TRBJ2-7; 8 positions agree with TRBD1. Per the germline V gene, CDR1 is SGHRS and CDR2 is YFSETQ. This CDR3 has 16 residues. V was clipped by 3 bases and J by 2 bases; unmatched bases: 10. CDR3 in DNA: TGCGCCAGCAGCTACGGACAGGGCATACGTACCTACGAGCAGTACTTC. Residues: CASSYGQGIRTYEQYF.

This chain links TRBV7-6 with TRBJ2-1, with D possibly being TRBD2 (6 bases). Germline CDR1 reads SGHVS; CDR2 reads FNYEAQ. The ends were cut back, 2 bases at V and 8 bases at J, with 16 bases in the middle. The CDR3 contains 15 residues. The CDR3 protein is CASSLRVAVDDEQFF. As DNA, the CDR3 is TGTGCCAGCAGCTTAAGGGTAGCGGTGGACGATGAGCAGTTCTTC.

The chain has TRBV12-3 or TRBV12-4 and TRBJ2-7; no reliable D call. V gave up 2 bases and J gave up 0 bases, with 11 bases separating them. This CDR3 is 15 amino acids long. CDR3 DNA sequence: TGTGCCAGCAGTTTATCTGCCAGTAACTCCTACGAGCAGTACTTC. Its protein product is CASSLSASNSYEQYF.

J is TRBJ1-3 and V is TRBV6-5, with D unresolved. V gave up 6 bases and J gave up 4 bases, with 13 bases separating them. The CDR3 has 14 residues. Germline values: CDR1 MNHEY, CDR2 SVGAGI. The CDR3 DNA reads TGTGCCAGCAGCCCCCGGGGAGGGGGAAACACCATATATTTT. This gives the protein CASSPRGGGNTIYF.

The chain is built from TRBV12-3 or TRBV12-4 and TRBJ1-5; D might be TRBD1 (5 bases). The CDR3 sequence is 16 residues long. V was pared by 5 bases and J by 6 bases, with 20 bases between. In DNA, the CDR3 is TGTGCCAGCAGTCCCGGATCGGGACGAAGGAGTCAGCCCCAGCATTTT. Translating it yields CASSPGSGRRSQPQHF.

There are a few counts of this clonotype. V and J are TRBV19 and TRBJ1-2; 10 nucleotides line up with TRBD1. J gave up 8 bases and V 5 bases, and 14 bases lay outside the gene matches. The CDR3 length is 16 residues. The germline V gene encodes CDR1 LNHDA and CDR2 SQIVND (reference sequence). The CDR3 reads CASSRKGDRGVLGYTF. The CDR3 bases are TGTGCCAGTAGTCGAAAGGGGGACAGGGGAGTCTTGGGCTACACCTTC.